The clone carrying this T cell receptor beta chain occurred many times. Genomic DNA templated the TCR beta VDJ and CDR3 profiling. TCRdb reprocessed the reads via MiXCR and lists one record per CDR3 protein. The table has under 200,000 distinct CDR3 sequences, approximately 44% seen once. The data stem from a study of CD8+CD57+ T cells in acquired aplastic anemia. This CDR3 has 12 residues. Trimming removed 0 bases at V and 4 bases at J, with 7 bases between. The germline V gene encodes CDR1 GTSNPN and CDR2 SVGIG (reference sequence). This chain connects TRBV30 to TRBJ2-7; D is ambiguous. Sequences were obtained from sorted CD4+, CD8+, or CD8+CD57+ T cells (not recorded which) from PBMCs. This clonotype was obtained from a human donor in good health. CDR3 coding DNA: TGTGCCTGGAGTGTCCTAGGATACGAGCAGTACTTC. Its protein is CAWSVLGYEQYF.